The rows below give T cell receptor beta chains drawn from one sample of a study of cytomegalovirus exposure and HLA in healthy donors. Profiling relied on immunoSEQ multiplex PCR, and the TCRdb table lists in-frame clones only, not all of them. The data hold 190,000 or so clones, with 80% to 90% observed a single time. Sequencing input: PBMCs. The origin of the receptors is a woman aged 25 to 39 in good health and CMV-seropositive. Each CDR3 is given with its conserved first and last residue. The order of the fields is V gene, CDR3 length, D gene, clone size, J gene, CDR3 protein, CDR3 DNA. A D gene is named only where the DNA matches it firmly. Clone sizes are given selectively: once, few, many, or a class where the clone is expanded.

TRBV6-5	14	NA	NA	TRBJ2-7	CASAKDSGGYEQYF	TGTGCCAGCGCTAAGGACAGCGGTGGCTACGAGCAGTACTTC
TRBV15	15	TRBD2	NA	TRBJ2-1	CATSRGREGNNEQFF	TGTGCCACCAGCAGAGGGCGGGAGGGGAACAATGAGCAGTTCTTC
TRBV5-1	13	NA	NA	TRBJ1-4	CASTTGTNEKLFF	TGCGCCAGCACCACAGGAACTAATGAAAAACTGTTTTTT
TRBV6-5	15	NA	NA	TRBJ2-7	CASRTRSTNTYEQYF	TGTGCCAGCAGAACTAGATCGACGAATACCTACGAGCAGTACTTC
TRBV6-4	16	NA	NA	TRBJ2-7	CARDRVSGTNSYEQYF	TGTGCCAGGGACCGGGTTTCGGGGACAAATTCCTACGAGCAGTACTTC
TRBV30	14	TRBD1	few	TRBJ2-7	CAWSSGQGEDEQYF	TGTGCCTGGAGTTCCGGACAGGGGGAAGACGAGCAGTACTTC
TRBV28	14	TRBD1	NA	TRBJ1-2	CASSRGTGDRGYTF	TGTGCCAGCAGTCGAGGGACAGGGGACAGAGGCTACACCTTC
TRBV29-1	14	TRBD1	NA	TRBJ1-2	CSVDPGTGLNGYTF	TGCAGCGTTGACCCCGGGACAGGGTTGAATGGCTACACCTTC
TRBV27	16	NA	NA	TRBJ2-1	CASSTSTSGRRDEQFF	NA
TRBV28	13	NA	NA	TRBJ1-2	CASSRFGRYGYTF	TGTGCCAGCTCGCGGTTTGGAAGGTATGGCTACACCTTC
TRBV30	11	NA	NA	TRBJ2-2	CAWGGTGELFF	TGTGCCTGGGGAGGGACCGGGGAGCTGTTTTTT
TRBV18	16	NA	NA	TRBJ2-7	CASDHKRTGYTYEQYF	TGTGCCAGCGATCATAAGAGAACAGGGTACACCTACGAGCAGTACTTC
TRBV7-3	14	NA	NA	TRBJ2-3	CASSLTSEEDTQYF	TGTGCCAGCAGCTTAACGTCGGAGGAAGATACGCAGTATTTT
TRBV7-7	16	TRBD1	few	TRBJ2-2	CASSKNTGENTGELFF	TGTGCTAGCAGCAAAAATACAGGGGAGAACACCGGGGAGCTGTTTTTT
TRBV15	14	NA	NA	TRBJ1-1	CATSRDRGAAEAFF	TGTGCCACCAGCAGAGATCGGGGGGCAGCGGAAGCTTTCTTT
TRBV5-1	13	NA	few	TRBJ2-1	CASSLAQWSEQFF	TGCGCCAGCAGCTTGGCTCAGTGGAGCGAGCAGTTCTTC
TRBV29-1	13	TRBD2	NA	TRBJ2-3	CSVEVLAGVTQYF	TGCAGCGTTGAAGTACTAGCGGGGGTTACGCAGTATTTT
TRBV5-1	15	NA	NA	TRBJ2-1	CASSSSGGPYNEQFF	TGCGCCAGCAGCTCCTCCGGTGGGCCCTACAATGAGCAGTTCTTC
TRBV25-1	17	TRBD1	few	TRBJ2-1	CASSGPPGQGSYNEQFF	TGTGCCAGCAGTGGACCTCCGGGACAGGGTTCCTACAATGAGCAGTTCTTC
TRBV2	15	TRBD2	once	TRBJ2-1	CASGPDVGRAHEQFF	TGTGCCAGCGGGCCGGATGTCGGGAGGGCCCATGAGCAGTTCTTC